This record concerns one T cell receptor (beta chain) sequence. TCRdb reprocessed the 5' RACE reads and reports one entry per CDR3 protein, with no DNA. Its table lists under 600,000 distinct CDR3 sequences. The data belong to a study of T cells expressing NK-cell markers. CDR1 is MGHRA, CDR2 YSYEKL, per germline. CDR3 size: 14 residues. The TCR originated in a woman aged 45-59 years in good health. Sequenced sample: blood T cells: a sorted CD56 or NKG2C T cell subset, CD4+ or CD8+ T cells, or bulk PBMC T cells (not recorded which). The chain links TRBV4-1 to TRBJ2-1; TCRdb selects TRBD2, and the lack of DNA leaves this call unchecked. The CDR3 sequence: CASSIRSGTFEQFF.